The 18 T cell receptor beta chains below all came from one sample that was sequenced in a study of post-analysis software for immune sequencing data. Unique molecular identifiers featured in each of the TCR beta cDNA libraries. TCRdb recomputed calls from the PCR reads with MiXCR, one row per CDR3 protein. The sample contains about 430,000 distinct CDR3 sequences, approximately 42% of which appear only once. These TCRs are of unknown antigen specificity. General study points: The five TRBV segments detected at higher frequency in patients than in controls included TRBV5-6, TRBV5-1 and TRBV20-1.

Material for sequencing was blood. The receptor set was obtained from a girl aged 2-10 years with multiple sclerosis.

V is TRBV4-3 and J is TRBJ1-2; 8 positions agree with TRBD1. Per the germline V gene, CDR1 is LGHNA and CDR2 is YSLEER. The CDR3 contains 18 residues. V lost 4 bases and J lost 3; bases outside the gene matches: 16. Here the CDR3 reads CASSLYMGQVPLDYGYTF. The CDR3 DNA reads as TGCGCCAGCAGCCTTTATATGGGACAGGTCCCTCTTGACTATGGCTACACCTTC.

This clonotype has just a few counts. V and J are TRBV20-1 and TRBJ2-7; 7 nucleotides match TRBD2. Germline assignment: CDR1 DFQATT and CDR2 SNEGSKA (reference sequence). The CDR3 runs 14 residues. V shed 2 bases and J 0 bases; nucleotides not matched to a gene: 4. The CDR3 reads CSARRGGSSYEQYF. The DNA for the CDR3 is TGCAGTGCTAGAAGGGGCGGGAGCTCCTACGAGCAGTACTTC.

This chain uses TRBV20-1 with TRBJ1-6, with D possibly matching TRBD1 (6 bases). The V and J ends lost 4 bases and 5 bases respectively, with 9 bases between them. Per germline, CDR1 DFQATT and CDR2 SNEGSKA (reference sequence). The CDR3 is 13 amino acids. In DNA, the CDR3 is TGCAGTGCTACCGGGACAAATAATTCACCCCTCCACTTT. Translation: CSATGTNNSPLHF.

This clonotype has more than one count but fewer than ten. V and J are TRBV5-1 and TRBJ2-5, with 9 bases matching TRBD2. The V gene's germline CDR1 is SGHRS and CDR2 YFSETQ. V was clipped by 3 bases and J by 0 bases; unmatched bases: 12. This CDR3 spans 18 amino acids. The CDR3 DNA reads as TGCGCCAGCAGCTCCCTGACTAGCGGACATATGTACCAAGAGACCCAGTACTTC. Translation gives CASSSLTSGHMYQETQYF.

This clonotype was counted between two and nine times. V usage is TRBV5-1 and J usage is TRBJ1-6; D is perhaps TRBD1 (5 bases). The CDR3 has 14 residues. Germline V gene data show CDR1 as SGHRS and CDR2 as YFSETQ. Trimming shortened V by 3 bases and J by 7 bases, and 11 bases separated the two germline ends. The CDR3 sequence is CASSWQRQNSPLHF. DNA for the CDR3: TGCGCCAGCAGCTGGCAGAGACAGAATTCACCCCTCCACTTT. The entire variable domain, with the rest obtained from reference TRBV5-1 and TRBJ1-6, is as follows: KAGVTQTPRYLIKTRGQQVTLSCSPISGHRSVSWYQQTPGQGLQFLFEYFSETQRNKGNFPGRFSGRQFSNSRSEMNVSTLELGDSALYLCASSWQRQNSPLHFGNGTRLTVT.

This clonotype occurred a few times. The rearrangement links TRBV15 to TRBJ1-5; D is unresolved. Deletions cut 3 bases from V and 1 base from J, with 4 bases between. This CDR3 comprises 13 residues. The germline V gene has CDR1 LNHNV and CDR2 YYDKDF (reference sequence). The CDR3 spells CATSSKSNQPQHF. The CDR3, as DNA: TGTGCCACCAGCAGTAAGAGCAATCAGCCCCAGCATTTT.

The rearrangement links TRBV20-1 to TRBJ2-1; D ambiguous. This CDR3 contains 13 residues. Trimming removed 5 bases from V and 6 bases from J, with 14 bases in between. Looked up from germline, CDR1 is DFQATT and CDR2 is SNEGSKA (reference sequence). The CDR3 reads CSASRTASNEQFF. As DNA, the CDR3 is TGCAGTGCTTCTAGAACCGCATCCAATGAGCAGTTCTTC.

This clonotype was recorded a few times. The rearrangement links TRBV7-2 to TRBJ2-4; D is unresolved. V was clipped by 0 bases and J by 6 bases, with 12 bases between them. CDR1 and CDR2 (germline): SGHTA, FQGNSA. CDR3 length equals 15 residues. The CDR3 region is CASSLAYGDLNIQYF. CDR3 nucleotide sequence: TGTGCCAGCAGCTTAGCGTACGGAGACTTAAACATTCAGTACTTC.

In this sample, this clonotype turned up once. The chain links TRBV5-1 to TRBJ2-5, with 7 bases matching TRBD1. TRBJ2-7 explains the end of the DNA better; the J call may be wrong. Germline CDR1 reads SGHRS; CDR2 reads YFSETQ. CDR3 size: 12 residues. The CDR3 sequence is CASKGARNEQYF. As DNA, the CDR3 is TGCGCCAGCAAGGGGGCCCGCAACGAGCAGTACTTC.

This clonotype was seen a handful of times. V gene TRBV12-3 or TRBV12-4 combines with J gene TRBJ2-5; D is undetermined. V gave up 6 bases and J gave up 3 bases, with 14 bases separating them. CDR3 size: 14 residues. The CDR3 region is CASRKTGPEETQYF. The CDR3, as DNA: TGTGCCAGCAGAAAGACCGGACCAGAAGAGACCCAGTACTTC.

The chain uses TRBV12-3 or TRBV12-4 and TRBJ2-1, with 9 positions matching TRBD2. V shed 7 bases and J 5 bases; nucleotides not matched to a gene: 6. The CDR3 totals 14 residues. CDR3 sequence: CASMREGLDNEQFF. CDR3 nucleotides: TGTGCCAGCATGCGGGAGGGTTTGGACAATGAGCAGTTCTTC.

This sequence joins TRBV29-1 and TRBJ1-2; D uncertain. The germline CDR1 and CDR2 sequences are SQVTM and ANQGSEA. V lost 5 bases and J 0 bases, leaving 10 bases between the germline ends. This CDR3 is built from 13 residues. As DNA, the CDR3 is TGCAGCGTTTTCCTGGGCACTAACTATGGCTACACCTTC. It is translated as CSVFLGTNYGYTF. The full variable domain, its missing parts supplied by reference TRBV29-1 and TRBJ1-2, is SAVISQKPSRDICQRGTSLTIQCQVDSQVTMMFWYRQQPGQSLTLIATANQGSEATYESGFVIDKFPISRPNLTFSTLTVSNMSPEDSSIYLCSVFLGTNYGYTFGSGTRLTVV.

In its sample, this clonotype was seen a few times. The rearrangement uses TRBV28 and TRBJ2-7; tentative D call: TRBD2 (5 bases). The CDR3 covers 15 residues. CDR1 and CDR2 (germline): MDHEN, SYDVKM. Trimming removed 3 bases from V and 4 bases from J, with 16 bases in between. The CDR3: CASSFPRRRGYEQYF. For the CDR3, the DNA is TGTGCCAGCAGTTTCCCCAGACGACGGGGTTACGAGCAGTACTTC.

About this clonotype itself: The junction differs from germline at one of its ends, possibly a read error. The V gene is TRBV5-1, the J gene TRBJ2-7; 7 positions agree with TRBD1. The CDR3 length is 16 residues. Germline assignment: CDR1 SGHRS and CDR2 YFSETQ. The CDR3 nucleotides read TGCGCCGGCAGTCCACGGCCTCGGGACAGCTCCTACGAGCAGTACTTC. Protein: CAGSPRPRDSSYEQYF.

The sample holds a few counts of this clonotype. The chain carries TRBV27 and TRBJ1-2; a weak D match, TRBD1 (6 bases). The V end lost 6 bases, the J end lost 10 bases, and 15 bases lay between the germline ends. CDR3 length: 12 residues. From germline, CDR1 is MNHEY and CDR2 SMNVEV (reference sequence). The chain's CDR3 is CASSINRVDYTF. The DNA for the CDR3 is TGTGCCAGCAGCATAAACAGGGTCGACTACACCTTC.

This rearrangement joins TRBV19 to TRBJ2-5, with no clear D. Germline lookup yields CDR1 LNHDA and CDR2 SQIVND (reference sequence). Trimming pared 4 bases from V and 1 base from J, leaving 13 bases between. CDR3 size: 15 residues. The CDR3 bases are TGTGCCAGTAGTAAGGATTTGGCCGGCCAAGAGACCCAGTACTTC. It specifies CASSKDLAGQETQYF.

The CDR3 DNA is TGTGCCAGCTCACCAGGGCAGGGCCGGAATTCACCCCTCCACTTT. Residues: CASSPGQGRNSPLHF. V is TRBV18 and J is TRBJ1-6; perhaps TRBD1 as D (5 bases). The ends were cut back, 2 bases at V and 7 bases at J, with 12 bases in the middle. The CDR3 contains 15 residues. Germline CDR1 and CDR2: KGHSH and LQKENI.

This chain joins TRBV4-3 and TRBJ2-4; maybe TRBD1 (6 bases). The last part of the DNA fits TRBJ2-7 better; the J call may be wrong. Germline V gene sequence: CDR1 LGHNA, CDR2 YSLEER. This CDR3 region has 14 residues. CDR3 in amino acids: CASSQGHSGYEQYF. CDR3 DNA: TGCGCCAGCAGCCAGGGACATTCGGGATACGAGCAGTACTTC.